This TCR beta chain was recorded in a study of cytomegalovirus exposure and HLA in healthy donors. Study summary: Both the 100 to 150 validation repertoires and the approximately 700 first-cohort repertoires used the same platform, as reported by a later analysis.

Some clones are missing from TCRdb's copy, which holds only in-frame ones; the method was immunoSEQ multiplex PCR. The sample shows around 250,000 clones, around 90% of them seen only once. The CDR3 covers 15 residues. Germline CDR1 is SGDLS and CDR2 is YYNGEE. V lost 3 bases and J lost 8; bases outside the gene matches: 7. This chain links TRBV9 with TRBJ2-1, with 11 bases matching TRBD1. Sequencing input: PBMCs. The receptor's source is a woman between 18 and 29 years old in good health and CMV-seronegative. CDR3 bases: TGTGCCAGCAGCGCGGACAGGGGGCTTTGGGATGAGCAGTTCTTC. Its translation: CASSADRGLWDEQFF.